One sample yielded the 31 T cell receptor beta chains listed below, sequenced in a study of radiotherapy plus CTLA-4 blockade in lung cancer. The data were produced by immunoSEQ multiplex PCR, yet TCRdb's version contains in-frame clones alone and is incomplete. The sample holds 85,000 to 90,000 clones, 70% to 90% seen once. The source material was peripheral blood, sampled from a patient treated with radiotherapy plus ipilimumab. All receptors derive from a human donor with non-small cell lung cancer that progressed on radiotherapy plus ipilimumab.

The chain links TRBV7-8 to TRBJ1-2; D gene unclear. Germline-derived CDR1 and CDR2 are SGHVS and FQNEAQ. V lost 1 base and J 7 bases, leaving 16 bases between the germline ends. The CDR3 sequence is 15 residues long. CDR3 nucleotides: TGTGCCAGCAGCTTAGGGGGTCAGGTGGTGGGTGGCTACACCTTC. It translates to CASSLGGQVVGGYTF.

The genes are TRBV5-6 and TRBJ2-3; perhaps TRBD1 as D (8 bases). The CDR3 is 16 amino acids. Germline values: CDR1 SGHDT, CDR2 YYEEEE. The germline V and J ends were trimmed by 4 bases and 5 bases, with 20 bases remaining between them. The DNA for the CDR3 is TGTGCCAGCAGCGGGACGACAGGGGACTATGGAGATACGCAGTATTTT. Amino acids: CASSGTTGDYGDTQYF.

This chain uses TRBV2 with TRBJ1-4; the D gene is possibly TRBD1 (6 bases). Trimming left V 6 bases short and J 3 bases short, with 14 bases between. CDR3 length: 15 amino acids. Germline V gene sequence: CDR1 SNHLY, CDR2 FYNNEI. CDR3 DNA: TGTGCCAGCAGGACAGGCCCTGGGGCTAATGAAAAACTGTTTTTT. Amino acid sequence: CASRTGPGANEKLFF.

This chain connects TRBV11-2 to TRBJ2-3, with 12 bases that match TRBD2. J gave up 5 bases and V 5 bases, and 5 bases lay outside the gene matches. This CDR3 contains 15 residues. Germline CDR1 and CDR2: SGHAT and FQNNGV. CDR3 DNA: TGTGCCAGCAGCCAACTAGCGGGAGGCCGAGATACGCAGTATTTT. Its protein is CASSQLAGGRDTQYF.

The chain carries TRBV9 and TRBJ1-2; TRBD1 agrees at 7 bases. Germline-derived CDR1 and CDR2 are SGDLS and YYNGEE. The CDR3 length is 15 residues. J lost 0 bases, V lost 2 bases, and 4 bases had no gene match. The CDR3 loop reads CASSVRDRANYGYTF. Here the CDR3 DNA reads TGTGCCAGCAGCGTCCGGGACAGAGCTAACTATGGCTACACCTTC.

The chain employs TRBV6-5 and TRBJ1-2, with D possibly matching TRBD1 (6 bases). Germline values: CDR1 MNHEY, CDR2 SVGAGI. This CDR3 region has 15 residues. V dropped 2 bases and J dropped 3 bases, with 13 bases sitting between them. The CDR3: CASSYARGLDYGYTF. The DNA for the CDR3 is TGTGCCAGCAGTTACGCCCGGGGGCTCGACTATGGCTACACCTTC.

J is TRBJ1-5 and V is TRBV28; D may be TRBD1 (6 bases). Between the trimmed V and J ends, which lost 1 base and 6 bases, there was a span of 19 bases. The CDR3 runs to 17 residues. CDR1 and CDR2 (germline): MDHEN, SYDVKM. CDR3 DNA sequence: TGTGCCAGCAGTTTATCTCAGGGGATCCCTTTACTTCAGCCCCAGCATTTT. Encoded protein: CASSLSQGIPLLQPQHF.

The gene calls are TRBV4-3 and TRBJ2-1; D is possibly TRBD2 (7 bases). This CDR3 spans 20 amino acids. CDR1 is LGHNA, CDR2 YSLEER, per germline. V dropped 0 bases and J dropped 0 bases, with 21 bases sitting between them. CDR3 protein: CASSQDLAWKAGHSYNEQFF. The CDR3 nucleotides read TGCGCCAGCAGCCAAGATCTTGCGTGGAAAGCGGGACACTCCTACAATGAGCAGTTCTTC.

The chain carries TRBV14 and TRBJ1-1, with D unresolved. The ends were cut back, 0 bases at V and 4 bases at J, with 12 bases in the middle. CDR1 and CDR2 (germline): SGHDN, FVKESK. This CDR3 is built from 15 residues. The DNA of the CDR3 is TGTGCCAGCAGCCAAGATAGGGCGAAGGTCACTGAAGCTTTCTTT. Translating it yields CASSQDRAKVTEAFF.

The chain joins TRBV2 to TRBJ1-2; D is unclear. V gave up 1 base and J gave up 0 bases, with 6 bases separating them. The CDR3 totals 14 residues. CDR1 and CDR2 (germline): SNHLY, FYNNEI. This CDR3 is CASSEGRTNYGYTF. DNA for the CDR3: TGTGCCAGCAGTGAAGGCAGGACTAACTATGGCTACACCTTC.

The CDR3 nucleotides are TGCGCCAGCAGGCCCTCAGGGGGCACCTACGAGCAGTACTTC. Translating gives CASRPSGGTYEQYF. The rearrangement links TRBV5-1 to TRBJ2-7; 8 nucleotides align to TRBD1. The germline gives CDR1 SGHRS, CDR2 YFSETQ. This CDR3 spans 14 amino acids. The ends lost 5 bases at V and 2 bases at J; junction bases unmatched: 6.

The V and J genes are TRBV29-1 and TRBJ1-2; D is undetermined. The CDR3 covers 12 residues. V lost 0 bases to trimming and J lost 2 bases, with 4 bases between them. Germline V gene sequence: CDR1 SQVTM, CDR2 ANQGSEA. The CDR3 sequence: CSVEDRNYGYTF. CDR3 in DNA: TGCAGCGTTGAAGACAGGAACTATGGCTACACCTTC. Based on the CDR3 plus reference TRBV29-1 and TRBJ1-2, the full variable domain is SAVISQKPSRDICQRGTSLTIQCQVDSQVTMMFWYRQQPGQSLTLIATANQGSEATYESGFVIDKFPISRPNLTFSTLTVSNMSPEDSSIYLCSVEDRNYGYTFGSGTRLTVV.

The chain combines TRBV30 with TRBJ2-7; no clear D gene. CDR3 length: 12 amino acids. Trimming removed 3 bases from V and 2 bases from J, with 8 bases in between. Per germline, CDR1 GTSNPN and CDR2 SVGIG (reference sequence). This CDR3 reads CAWSVRAYEQYF. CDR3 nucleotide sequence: TGTGCCTGGAGCGTTCGGGCCTACGAGCAGTACTTC.

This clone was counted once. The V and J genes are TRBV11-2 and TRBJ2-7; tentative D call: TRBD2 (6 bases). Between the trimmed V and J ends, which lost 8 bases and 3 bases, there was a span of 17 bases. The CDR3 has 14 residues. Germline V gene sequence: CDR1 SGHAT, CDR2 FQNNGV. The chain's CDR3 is CASRGGNSFYEQYF. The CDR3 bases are TGTGCCAGCCGTGGAGGGAACTCTTTCTACGAGCAGTACTTC.

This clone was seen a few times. For the CDR3, the DNA is TGTGCCAGCCGTGGAAGGGTCTCAAACACTGAAGCTTTCTTT. Translated: CASRGRVSNTEAFF. This chain links TRBV11-2 with TRBJ1-1, with D uncertain. The germline CDR1 and CDR2 sequences are SGHAT and FQNNGV. Deletions cut 8 bases from V and 2 bases from J, with 15 bases between. The CDR3 runs 14 residues.

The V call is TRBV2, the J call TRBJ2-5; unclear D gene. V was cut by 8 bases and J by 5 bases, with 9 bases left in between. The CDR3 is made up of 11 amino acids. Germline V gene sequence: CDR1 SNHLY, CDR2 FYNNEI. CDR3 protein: CASGPRETQYF. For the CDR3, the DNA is TGTGCCAGCGGTCCCAGGGAGACCCAGTACTTC.

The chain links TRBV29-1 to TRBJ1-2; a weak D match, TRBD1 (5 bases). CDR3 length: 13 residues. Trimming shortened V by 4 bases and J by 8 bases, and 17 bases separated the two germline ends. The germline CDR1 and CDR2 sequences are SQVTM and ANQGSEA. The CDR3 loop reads CSVAGGEKGGYTF. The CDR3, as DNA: TGCAGCGTTGCCGGGGGAGAGAAGGGCGGCTACACCTTC. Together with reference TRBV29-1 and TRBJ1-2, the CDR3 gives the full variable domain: SAVISQKPSRDICQRGTSLTIQCQVDSQVTMMFWYRQQPGQSLTLIATANQGSEATYESGFVIDKFPISRPNLTFSTLTVSNMSPEDSSIYLCSVAGGEKGGYTFGSGTRLTVV.

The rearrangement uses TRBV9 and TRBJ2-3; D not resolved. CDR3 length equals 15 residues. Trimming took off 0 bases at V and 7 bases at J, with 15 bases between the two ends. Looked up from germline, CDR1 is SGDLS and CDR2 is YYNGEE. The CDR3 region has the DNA TGTGCCAGCAGCGTAGAAGAAATAGTGTGGCATACGCAGTATTTT. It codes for CASSVEEIVWHTQYF.

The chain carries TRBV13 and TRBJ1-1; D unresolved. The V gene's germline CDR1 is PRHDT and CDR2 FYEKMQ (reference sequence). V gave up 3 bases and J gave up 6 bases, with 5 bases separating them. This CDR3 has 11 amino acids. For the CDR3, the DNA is TGTGCCAGCAGCTTTTCTTCTGAAGCTTTCTTT. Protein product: CASSFSSEAFF.

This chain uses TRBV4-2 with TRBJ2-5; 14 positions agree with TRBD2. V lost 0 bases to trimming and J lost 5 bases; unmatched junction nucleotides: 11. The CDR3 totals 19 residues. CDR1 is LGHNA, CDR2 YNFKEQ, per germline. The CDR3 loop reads CASSQDVGTSGRPGETQYF. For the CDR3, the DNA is TGTGCCAGCAGCCAAGATGTTGGGACTAGCGGGAGACCGGGGGAGACCCAGTACTTC.

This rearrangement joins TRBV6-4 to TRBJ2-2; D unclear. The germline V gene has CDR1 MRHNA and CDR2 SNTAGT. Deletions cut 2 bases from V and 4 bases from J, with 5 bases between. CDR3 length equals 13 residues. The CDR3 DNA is TGTGCCAGCAGTGACGAACCCACCGGGGAGCTGTTTTTT. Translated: CASSDEPTGELFF.

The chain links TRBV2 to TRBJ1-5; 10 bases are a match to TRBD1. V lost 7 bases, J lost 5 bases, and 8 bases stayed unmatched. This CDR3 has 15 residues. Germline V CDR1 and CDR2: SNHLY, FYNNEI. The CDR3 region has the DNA TGTGCCAGCAAAGTGGGGACAGGGGCTTATCAGCCCCAGCATTTT. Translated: CASKVGTGAYQPQHF.

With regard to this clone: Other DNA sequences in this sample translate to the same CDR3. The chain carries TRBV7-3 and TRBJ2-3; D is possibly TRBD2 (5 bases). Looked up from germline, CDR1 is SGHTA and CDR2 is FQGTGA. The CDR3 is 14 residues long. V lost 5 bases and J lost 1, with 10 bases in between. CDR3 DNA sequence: TGTGCCAGCAGCCCTGTCGGGGGCACAGATACGCAGTATTTT. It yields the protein CASSPVGGTDTQYF.

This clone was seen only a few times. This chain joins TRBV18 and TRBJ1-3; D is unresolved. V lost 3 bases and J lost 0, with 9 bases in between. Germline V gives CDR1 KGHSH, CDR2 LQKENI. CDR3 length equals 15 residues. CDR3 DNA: TGTGCCAGCTCACCGGAGGCCCCCTCTGGAAACACCATATATTTT. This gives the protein CASSPEAPSGNTIYF. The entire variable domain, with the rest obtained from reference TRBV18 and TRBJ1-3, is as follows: NAGVMQNPRHLVRRRGQEARLRCSPMKGHSHVYWYRQLPEEGLKFMVYLQKENIIDESGMPKERFSAEFPKEGPSILRIQQVVRGDSAAYFCASSPEAPSGNTIYFGEGSWLTVV.

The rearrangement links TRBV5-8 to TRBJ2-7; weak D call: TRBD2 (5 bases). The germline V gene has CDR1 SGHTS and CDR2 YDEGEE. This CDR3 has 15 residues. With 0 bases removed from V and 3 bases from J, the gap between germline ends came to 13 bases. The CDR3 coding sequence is TGTGCCAGCAGCTTGGGTGCGGGCTCCGACTACGAGCAGTACTTC. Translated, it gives CASSLGAGSDYEQYF.

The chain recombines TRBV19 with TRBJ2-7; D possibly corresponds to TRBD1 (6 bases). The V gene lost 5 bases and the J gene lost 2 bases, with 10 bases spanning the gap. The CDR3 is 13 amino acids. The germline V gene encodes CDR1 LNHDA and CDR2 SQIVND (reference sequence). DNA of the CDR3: TGTGCCAGTAGTCGACAGGAAACCTACGAGCAGTACTTC. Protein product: CASSRQETYEQYF. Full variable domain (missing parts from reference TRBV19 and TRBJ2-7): DGGITQSPKYLFRKEGQNVTLSCEQNLNHDAMYWYRQDPGQGLRLIYYSQIVNDFQKGDIAEGYSVSREKKESFPLTVTSAQKNPTAFYLCASSRQETYEQYFGPGTRLTVT.

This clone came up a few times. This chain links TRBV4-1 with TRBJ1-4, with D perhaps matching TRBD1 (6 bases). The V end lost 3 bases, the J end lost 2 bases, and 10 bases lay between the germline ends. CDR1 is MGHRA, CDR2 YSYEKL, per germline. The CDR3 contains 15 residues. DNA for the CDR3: TGCGCCAGCAGCCACGACAGGTGGACTAATGAAAAACTGTTTTTT. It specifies CASSHDRWTNEKLFF.

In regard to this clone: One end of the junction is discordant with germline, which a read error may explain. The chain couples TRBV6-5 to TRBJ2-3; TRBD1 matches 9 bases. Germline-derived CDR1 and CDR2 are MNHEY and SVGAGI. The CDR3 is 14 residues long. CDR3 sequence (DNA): TGTGCCAGCAGTGGGGGGACAGGGCCAGATGCGCAGTATTTT. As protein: CASSGGTGPDAQYF.

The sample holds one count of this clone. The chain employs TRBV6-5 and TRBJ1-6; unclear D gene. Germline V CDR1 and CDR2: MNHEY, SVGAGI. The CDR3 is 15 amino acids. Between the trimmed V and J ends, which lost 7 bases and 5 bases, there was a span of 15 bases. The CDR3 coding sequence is TGTGCCAGCACCTTCGGGTCTCCCCATAATTCACCCCTCCACTTT. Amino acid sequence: CASTFGSPHNSPLHF.

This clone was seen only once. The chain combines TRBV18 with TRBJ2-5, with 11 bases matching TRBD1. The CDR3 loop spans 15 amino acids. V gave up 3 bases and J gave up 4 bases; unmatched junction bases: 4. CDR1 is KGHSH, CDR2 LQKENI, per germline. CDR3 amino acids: CASSPQGTGGETQYF. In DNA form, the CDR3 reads TGTGCCAGCTCACCGCAGGGGACAGGGGGAGAGACCCAGTACTTC.

CDR3 DNA: TGTGCCAGCAGCTTAGGTCTTGGCGAGCAGTACTTC. It codes for CASSLGLGEQYF. The chain employs TRBV7-2 and TRBJ2-7; no reliable D call. Germline V gene sequence: CDR1 SGHTA, CDR2 FQGNSA. Trimming removed 1 base from V and 6 bases from J, with 7 bases in between. CDR3 length: 12 residues.